This TCR beta chain comes out of a study of cytomegalovirus exposure and HLA in healthy donors. General study findings and limits: In a later analysis, about 17,000 TCR beta sequences were associated with HLA alleles at 0.05 false discovery rate. There were some public TCRs occurring in many donors, but most TCR sequences were rare. TCR beta chain V- and J-gene trimming was linked, in a later analysis, to a missense variant in DCLRE1C.

Remarks on this clone: What it binds is unknown.

The germline V gene has CDR1 LNHDA and CDR2 SQIVND (reference sequence). The V end was cut by 6 bases, the J end by 5 bases, with 13 bases between. The length of the CDR3 is 13 residues. Healthy donors of bone marrow made up the group. Primers for the PCR totalled 60 Vbeta and 13 Jbeta. The table came from immunoSEQ multiplex PCR; TCRdb's copy has only in-frame clones and leaves some out. The profile covers 100,000 to 150,000 clones, with just under 80% appearing a single time and about 1.8% taken by the ten largest. This chain uses TRBV19 with TRBJ2-5; possibly TRBD1 for D (5 bases). Sequencing was done on a sample of PBMCs. This clonotype was obtained from a woman between 40 and 50 years old in good health and CMV-seronegative. The chain's CDR3 is CASSNLRGETQYF. Here the CDR3 DNA reads TGTGCCAGTAGCAACCTAAGGGGTGAGACCCAGTACTTC.